This record covers a single TCR beta chain. This sample is part of a study of shared clonotypes between healthy human individuals. The germline gives CDR1 PRHDT, CDR2 FYEKMQ (reference sequence). Trimming removed 2 bases from V and 6 bases from J; junction bases left unmatched: 8. The CDR3 runs 15 residues. Method: immunoSEQ multiplex PCR; TCRdb's copy keeps in-frame clones and lacks some. Altogether about 320,000 clones are present, roughly 84% being singletons, with the ten largest covering roughly 16%. The chain links TRBV13 to TRBJ2-7; 9 positions match TRBD2. The sequencing input was memory CD8+ T cells sorted from blood. Sample subset: CD45RO+ cells pooled with CCR7-negative TemRA cells. The clonotype was recovered from a man younger than 35 in good health. CDR3 in amino acids: CASSLRAGGPREQYF. CDR3 nucleotide sequence: TGTGCCAGCAGCTTAAGGGCGGGAGGGCCGCGCGAGCAGTACTTC.